The following is a TCR beta chain sequence with its context. Its matching antigen is unknown. The CDR3 extends over 15 amino acids. Generated by immunoSEQ multiplex PCR, the TCRdb table keeps only in-frame clones and is missing some. The top ten hold 4% to 4.5% of the sample, which has 65,000 to 75,000 clones, nearly 90% seen once. The sample comes from a study of OX40 agonist ivuxolimab in advanced cancers. General study points: CD4+ T cells averaged fewer expanded clones than CD8+ T cells.

This chain uses TRBV21-1 with TRBJ1-5; the D call TRBD1 from the table was never checked on the DNA. TRBV21-1 is a recognized pseudogene. Here the sequenced sample was CD4+ or CD8+ T cells sorted from blood, taken in a trial of the OX40 agonist ivuxolimab. This receptor was taken from an adult with an advanced solid tumor such as melanoma, head and neck, liver or kidney cancer. CDR3 protein: CASSISGTEDQPQHF. For the CDR3, the DNA is TGTGCCAGCAGCATCTCCGGGACAGAAGATCAGCCCCAGCATTTT.